Each of the 21 T cell receptor beta chains below was sequenced from the same sample in a study of T cell clonality in common variable immunodeficiency. Sequenced by immunoSEQ multiplex PCR; TCRdb stores in-frame clones only, minus some. The data show 30,000 to 40,000 clones, with none appearing a single time. Sequencing was performed on peripheral blood mononuclear cells. The receptors stem from a person aged 18 to 70 in good health.

This clone was found many times. Coverage ceases 3 residues before the CDR3 finishes, and the germline J gene fills in the end. The J gene is TRBJ1-4, the V gene TRBV20-1; maybe TRBD1 (6 bases). CDR3 length equals 15 residues. Germline loops: CDR1 DFQATT, CDR2 SNEGSKA (reference sequence). Trimming removed 0 bases from V and 4 bases from J, with 12 bases in between. The CDR3 region is CSARDVGGLNEKLFF. The CDR3 bases that were read are TGCAGTGCTAGAGATGTGGGGGGGCTTAATGAAAAA.

The sample holds many counts of this clone. Partial CDR3 DNA: TGTGCCAGCAGCCCCCAGATCCTCTATGGC. It translates to CASSPQILYG. The entire CDR3 protein reads CASSPQILYGYTF. The rearrangement links TRBV7-9 to TRBJ1-2; the D is unclear. The read ends 3 residues shy of where the CDR3 ends; the end is completed using the germline J gene. Germline V CDR1 and CDR2: SEHNR, FQNEAQ (reference sequence). The V end was cut by 5 bases, the J end by 4 bases, with 11 bases between. The CDR3 runs to 13 residues.

This clone was seen repeatedly, ten times or more. Read data end 3 residues before the CDR3 end; the end is taken from the germline J gene. The chain employs TRBV2 and TRBJ1-6, with D perhaps matching TRBD1 (6 bases). Germline loops: CDR1 SNHLY, CDR2 FYNNEI. Trimming removed 3 bases at V and 11 bases at J, with 14 bases between. The CDR3 contains 14 residues. The CDR3 bases that were read are TGTGCCAGCAGTGAGGAAGCGCAGGGGCCACCC. Its translation is CASSEEAQGPP. In full, the CDR3 is CASSEEAQGPPLHF.

This clone has ten or more counts. Coverage ceases 3 residues before the CDR3 finishes, and the germline J gene fills in the end. The J gene is TRBJ2-7, the V gene TRBV20-1; 12 positions agree with TRBD2. Germline assignment: CDR1 DFQATT and CDR2 SNEGSKA (reference sequence). This CDR3 is built from 14 residues. V shed 6 bases, J shed 3 bases, and the junction held 6 bases outside the gene matches. CDR3 DNA, as far as it was read: TGCAGTGCGACTAGCGGGAGCCCTTTCTACGAG. Its translation is CSATSGSPFYE. The full CDR3 sequence reads CSATSGSPFYEQYF.

There are a few counts of this clone. The read is 3 residues too short to cover the CDR3 end, so that end is filled in from the germline J gene. The chain links TRBV19 to TRBJ2-3; 8 positions match TRBD1. Germline V gives CDR1 LNHDA, CDR2 SQIVND (reference sequence). The CDR3 contains 15 residues. The sequenced CDR3 bases are TGTGCCAGTAACCCGGGTACGGACAGGGAGGTGCCG. This translates into CASNPGTDREVP. The full CDR3 protein is CASNPGTDREVPQYF.

This clone has just a few counts. Read sequence stops 3 residues before the CDR3 end, and the germline J gene provides the missing end. The V gene is TRBV2, the J gene TRBJ1-6; TRBD1 agrees at 10 bases. V gave up 6 bases and J gave up 7 bases; unmatched junction bases: 9. Germline CDR1 and CDR2: SNHLY and FYNNEI. The CDR3 is 16 residues long. The CDR3 DNA, read in part, is TGTGCCAGCAGAGCCCCGGGACAGGGGTTCAATTCACCC. The encoded protein is CASRAPGQGFNSP. In full, the CDR3 is CASRAPGQGFNSPLHF.

This clone showed up many times. Sequencing ends 3 residues short of the CDR3 end; the germline J gene provides the rest. The chain recombines TRBV18 with TRBJ1-5, with 7 bases aligning to TRBD1. The V segment lost 9 bases and the J segment 4 bases; nucleotides outside the gene matches: 6. This CDR3 region has 13 residues. In germline, CDR1 is KGHSH, CDR2 LQKENI. CDR3 protein: CASRDSQNQPQHF. CDR3 bases read: TGTGCCAGTCGGGACAGCCAGAATCAGCCC.

This clone was seen many times. The sequenced fragment ends 3 residues before the CDR3 boundary, so the rest is inferred from the germline J gene. This rearrangement joins TRBV7-2 to TRBJ2-1; possibly TRBD2 for D (5 bases). The CDR3 length is 15 residues. Trimming shortened V by 1 base and J by 7 bases, and 14 bases separated the two germline ends. Germline CDR1 SGHTA, CDR2 FQGNSA. CDR3 residues: CASSLVGGQSNEQFF. The covered CDR3 bases are TGTGCCAGCAGCTTAGTAGGCGGGCAGTCTAATGAG.

The table lists this clone with many counts. The read falls 3 residues short of the CDR3 end, and the missing part is taken from the germline J gene. The chain employs TRBV19 and TRBJ2-1; 9 nucleotides line up with TRBD1. Germline loops: CDR1 LNHDA, CDR2 SQIVND (reference sequence). The J segment lost 3 bases and the V segment lost 0 bases, leaving 3 bases of the junction unmatched. The CDR3 length is 16 residues. The CDR3 bases that were read are TGTGCCAGTAGTATAGACCGGGACAGGGTCTACAATGAG. Protein: CASSIDRDRVYNE. The entire CDR3 protein is CASSIDRDRVYNEQFF.

This clone was seen ten or more times. The read is 3 residues too short to cover the CDR3 end, so that end is filled in from the germline J gene. This sequence joins TRBV7-6 and TRBJ1-2, with D tentatively TRBD1 (5 bases). V shed 8 bases and J shed 3 bases, with 13 bases lying between them. The CDR3 is made up of 13 amino acids. Germline CDR1 and CDR2: SGHVS and FNYEAQ. The CDR3 loop reads CASVSGKHYGYTF. CDR3 bases read: TGTGCCAGCGTCTCAGGGAAGCACTATGGC.

This clone came up many times. The read finishes 3 residues shy of the CDR3 end, and the germline J gene is used to complete it. The chain recombines TRBV29-1 with TRBJ2-3; maybe TRBD2 (7 bases). The CDR3 extends over 14 amino acids. Per germline, CDR1 SQVTM and CDR2 ANQGSEA. CDR3 bases read: TGCAGCGCCCGGGGGGCAGACCTGCGGGAGACG. It encodes CSARGADLRET. In full, the CDR3 is CSARGADLRETQYF.

This clone showed up many times. The CDR3 goes on 3 residues after the read ends, and that part is filled in from the germline J gene. The J gene is TRBJ2-3, the V gene TRBV29-1, with 8 bases that match TRBD2. The CDR3 runs to 14 residues. J was trimmed by 4 bases and V by 1 base; bases with no gene match: 4. Germline V gene sequence: CDR1 SQVTM, CDR2 ANQGSEA. The CDR3 sequence: CSVEGLAGSDTQYF. CDR3 bases read: TGCAGCGTTGAAGGGCTAGCGGGCTCAGATACG.

This clone was seen at least ten times. Read sequence stops 3 residues before the CDR3 end, and the germline J gene provides the missing end. The rearrangement joins TRBV20-1 to TRBJ2-7, with 7 positions matching TRBD2. V trimming: 3 bases; J trimming: 0 bases; junction bases outside the gene matches: 11. The CDR3 extends over 16 amino acids. Germline values: CDR1 DFQATT, CDR2 SNEGSKA (reference sequence). The sequenced part of the CDR3 DNA is TGCAGTGCTAGGGAAAGAGCTAGCGGTCACTCCTACGAG. Its protein product is CSARERASGHSYE. The full CDR3 sequence reads CSARERASGHSYEQYF.

This clone has at least ten counts. The CDR3 extends 3 residues past the end of the read, so its final part is completed from the germline J gene. V gene TRBV28 combines with J gene TRBJ1-4; 9 bases are shared with TRBD1. CDR1 is MDHEN, CDR2 SYDVKM, per germline. V shed 4 bases and J 10 bases; nucleotides not matched to a gene: 10. The CDR3 is 15 amino acids. CDR3 amino acids: CASSSTGTGRGKLFF. The DNA read from the CDR3 is TGTGCCAGCAGTTCTACCGGGACAGGGAGGGGAAAA.

This clone was observed at least ten times. The sequenced fragment ends 3 residues before the CDR3 boundary, so the rest is inferred from the germline J gene. The gene calls are TRBV5-1 and TRBJ2-3; TRBD2 aligns across 11 bases. The ends lost 3 bases at V and 3 bases at J; junction bases unmatched: 12. Germline V gives CDR1 SGHRS, CDR2 YFSETQ. The CDR3 extends over 18 amino acids. The sequenced CDR3 bases are TGCGCCAGCAGCTCCTCCCCCCAACTAGCGGGAGTGACAGATACG. Translating gives CASSSSPQLAGVTDT. In full, the CDR3 is CASSSSPQLAGVTDTQYF.

This clone was observed many times. The read stops 3 residues short of the end of the CDR3; the missing end is completed from the germline J gene. The V gene is TRBV19, the J gene TRBJ2-1, with 9 nucleotides matching TRBD2. The germline gives CDR1 LNHDA, CDR2 SQIVND (reference sequence). The junction had 8 bases not matched to a gene; V was cut back by 7 bases and J by 7 bases. The CDR3 sequence is 14 residues long. CDR3 loop: CASTPAGGLNEQFF. The sequenced CDR3 bases are TGTGCCAGTACCCCGGCGGGAGGGCTGAATGAG.

The sample holds many counts of this clone. The CDR3 end falls 3 residues outside the read, so it is completed with the germline J gene. This chain connects TRBV2 to TRBJ2-7, with TRBD2 identical over 7 bases. This CDR3 region has 14 residues. The ends lost 8 bases at V and 5 bases at J; junction bases unmatched: 12. CDR1 and CDR2 (germline): SNHLY, FYNNEI. The DNA read from the CDR3 is TGTGCCAGCGATATAGTGGCGGGAGCCCACGAG. Encoded protein: CASDIVAGAHE. The entire CDR3 sequence reads CASDIVAGAHEQYF.

In this sample, this clone turned up many times. The CDR3 goes on 3 residues after the read ends, and that part is filled in from the germline J gene. J is TRBJ2-1 and V is TRBV20-1; perhaps TRBD1 as D (5 bases). CDR1 is DFQATT, CDR2 SNEGSKA, per germline (reference sequence). V was shortened by 5 bases and J by 3 bases, with 11 bases between the two germline ends. The CDR3 spans 13 residues. Incomplete CDR3 DNA: TGCAGTGCTGGACATGGAATCTACAATGAG. Its protein is CSAGHGIYNE. The complete CDR3 reads CSAGHGIYNEQFF.

This clone came up many times. The read stops 3 residues short of the end of the CDR3; the missing end is completed from the germline J gene. The chain combines TRBV19 with TRBJ2-3; 8 nucleotides match TRBD1. CDR1 LNHDA and CDR2 SQIVND come from the germline V gene (reference sequence). The CDR3 runs to 15 residues. CDR3 DNA (partial): TGTGCCAGTAGTAAGCTACAGGGGGTGGAGCAGCCG. Protein product: CASSKLQGVEQP. The full CDR3 reads CASSKLQGVEQPQYF.

In this sample, this clone turned up many times. The read comes to an end 3 residues before the CDR3 does, leaving the germline J gene to fill in the end. This chain uses TRBV6-2 or TRBV6-3 with TRBJ2-7; 7 bases agree with TRBD1. Germline V gives CDR1 MNHEY, CDR2 SVGEGT. V lost 6 bases, J lost 3 bases, and 8 bases stayed unmatched. This CDR3 is 14 amino acids long. This chain's CDR3 is CASSPATGFYEQYF. Partial CDR3 DNA: TGTGCCAGCAGCCCCGCGACAGGGTTCTACGAG.

This clone was seen repeatedly, ten times or more. The read halts 3 residues ahead of the CDR3 end, with the missing end drawn from the germline J gene. V usage is TRBV30 and J usage is TRBJ1-1; D gene uncertain. The CDR3 length is 13 residues. Between the trimmed V and J ends, which lost 0 bases and 6 bases, there was a span of 11 bases. Per the germline V gene, CDR1 is GTSNPN and CDR2 is SVGIG (reference sequence). CDR3 protein: CAWSVYSKSEAFF. CDR3 bases read: TGTGCCTGGAGTGTATATTCTAAGTCTGAA.